The 26 T cell receptor beta chains below come from one sample, sequenced in a study of T cell responses to AZD1222 COVID-19 vaccine. TCRdb's table, derived via immunoSEQ multiplex PCR, lists solely in-frame clones and lacks some. The sample yields approximately 100,000 clones, around 94% seen once. The sample consisted of peripheral blood, taken on day 0 of AZD1222 vaccination. The receptors derive from an adult in good health.

The chain uses TRBV5-1 and TRBJ2-6; D might be TRBD1 or TRBD2, each matching 5 bases. The CDR3 sequence is 15 residues long. Germline lookup yields CDR1 SGHRS and CDR2 YFSETQ. Between the trimmed V and J ends, which lost 4 bases and 2 bases, there was a span of 10 bases. Here the CDR3 reads CASSPQGAGANVLTF. For the CDR3, the DNA is TGCGCCAGCAGCCCCCAGGGAGCTGGGGCCAACGTCCTGACTTTC.

The chain links TRBV4-3 to TRBJ2-2; D gene uncertain. Germline V CDR1 and CDR2: LGHNA, YSLEER. Trimming left V 2 bases short and J 2 bases short, with 0 bases between. The CDR3 spans 12 residues. As DNA, the CDR3 is TGCGCCAGCAGCCAAAACACCGGGGAGCTGTTTTTT. Translating it yields CASSQNTGELFF.

The DNA for the CDR3 is TGTGCCAGCAGCTTCGGGGGCGGCCAGCCCCAGCATTTT. Translation: CASSFGGGQPQHF. The V and J genes are TRBV5-6 and TRBJ1-5; possibly TRBD1 for D (6 bases). Deletions cut 2 bases from V and 7 bases from J, with 10 bases between. Germline V gene lookup returns CDR1 SGHDT and CDR2 YYEEEE. The CDR3 is 13 amino acids.

V is TRBV29-1 and J is TRBJ2-7; 10 nucleotides match TRBD2. CDR1 SQVTM and CDR2 ANQGSEA come from the germline V gene. Trimming removed 0 bases from V and 3 bases from J; junction bases left unmatched: 8. This CDR3 is 16 amino acids long. This CDR3 is CSVEESLAGISYEQYF. CDR3 DNA sequence: TGCAGCGTTGAAGAATCACTAGCGGGAATAAGCTACGAGCAGTACTTC.

The chain uses TRBV6-5 and TRBJ2-1; D gene unclear. The CDR3 has 13 residues. V was pared by 5 bases and J by 9 bases, with 14 bases between. The germline CDR1 and CDR2 sequences are MNHEY and SVGAGI. The CDR3 is CASSTDPLAEQFF. The DNA of the CDR3 is TGTGCCAGCAGTACCGACCCTCTTGCTGAGCAGTTCTTC.

This chain links TRBV30 with TRBJ1-1; possibly TRBD1 for D (6 bases). With 2 bases removed from V and 10 bases from J, the gap between germline ends came to 17 bases. CDR3 length equals 13 residues. Germline-derived CDR1 and CDR2 are GTSNPN and SVGIG (reference sequence). The CDR3 loop is CAWSSNTGISAFF. CDR3 DNA sequence: TGTGCCTGGAGTTCTAATACAGGGATCTCAGCTTTCTTT.

The V and J genes are TRBV7-3 and TRBJ1-2, with D tentatively TRBD1 (5 bases). V shed 5 bases and J shed 3 bases, with 13 bases lying between them. Germline V gene sequence: CDR1 SGHTA, CDR2 FQGTGA. There are 14 residues in the CDR3. This CDR3 reads CASSPNGGDYGYTF. The CDR3 coding sequence is TGTGCCAGCAGCCCAAATGGGGGGGACTATGGCTACACCTTC.

The chain joins TRBV6-5 to TRBJ1-5, with a weak D call TRBD1 (5 bases). V was shortened by 11 bases and J by 5 bases, with 19 bases between the two germline ends. Germline-derived CDR1 and CDR2 are MNHEY and SVGAGI. The CDR3 totals 14 residues. The CDR3 protein is CAAQIGGTDQPQHF. In DNA, the CDR3 is TGTGCCGCCCAAATCGGGGGTACTGATCAGCCCCAGCATTTT.

The chain uses TRBV6-2 or TRBV6-3 and TRBJ1-1; D gene uncertain. The CDR3 totals 14 residues. Trimming pared 2 bases from V and 1 base from J, leaving 8 bases between. Germline CDR1 and CDR2: MNHEY and SVGEGT. The CDR3 spells CASSYGPTNTEAFF. The CDR3, as DNA: TGTGCCAGCAGTTACGGGCCGACGAACACTGAAGCTTTCTTT.

The chain joins TRBV29-1 to TRBJ2-1; 8 nucleotides align to TRBD2. The CDR3 runs 15 residues. V lost 4 bases to trimming and J lost 7 bases; unmatched junction nucleotides: 12. Per germline, CDR1 SQVTM and CDR2 ANQGSEA. The DNA for the CDR3 is TGCAGCGTTGCCCTCCCAGCGGGAGACAGGAATGAGCAGTTCTTC. Its protein product is CSVALPAGDRNEQFF.

This rearrangement joins TRBV3-1 (or the pseudogene TRBV3-2) to TRBJ1-1, with D perhaps matching TRBD1 (5 bases). CDR1 is LGHDT and CDR2 is YNNKEL in the germline V gene (reference sequence). CDR3 size: 13 residues. V was pared by 7 bases and J by 0 bases, with 9 bases between. In nucleotides, the CDR3 is TGTGCCAGCAACTCAGGGCTGAACACTGAAGCTTTCTTT. Protein sequence: CASNSGLNTEAFF.

The rearrangement links TRBV5-5 to TRBJ2-7, with D tentatively TRBD1 (6 bases). The CDR3 length is 12 residues. Trimming took 4 bases from V and 6 from J, leaving 11 bases between them. CDR1 and CDR2 (germline): SGHKS, YYEKEE (reference sequence). The chain's CDR3 is CASSTTGIEQYF. DNA for the CDR3: TGTGCCAGCAGCACTACAGGGATCGAGCAGTACTTC.

This chain joins TRBV9 and TRBJ1-2, with 8 bases that match TRBD1. The CDR3 runs to 15 residues. V trimming: 3 bases; J trimming: 3 bases; junction bases outside the gene matches: 7. Germline CDR1 reads SGDLS; CDR2 reads YYNGEE. The CDR3 here is CASSAQGQGYYGYTF. The CDR3 DNA sequence: TGTGCCAGCAGCGCCCAAGGACAGGGCTACTATGGCTACACCTTC. Filled out from reference TRBV9 and TRBJ1-2, the complete variable domain reads DSGVTQTPKHLITATGQRVTLRCSPRSGDLSVYWYQQSLDQGLQFLIQYYNGEERAKGNILERFSAQQFPDLHSELNLSSLELGDSALYFCASSAQGQGYYGYTFGSGTRLTVV.

J is TRBJ1-1 and V is TRBV6-2 or TRBV6-3, with D unclear. Germline V gene sequence: CDR1 MNHEY, CDR2 SVGEGT. The ends were cut back, 6 bases at V and 5 bases at J, with 16 bases in the middle. This CDR3 spans 14 amino acids. The DNA for the CDR3 is TGTGCCAGCAGCCACTATCCACCTGAAACTGAAGCTTTCTTT. This gives the protein CASSHYPPETEAFF.

The CDR3 here is CASSFTGWASPLHF. Here the CDR3 DNA reads TGTGCCAGCAGTTTCACTGGCTGGGCTTCACCCCTCCACTTT. The V and J genes are TRBV27 and TRBJ1-6; D ambiguous. V dropped 3 bases and J dropped 9 bases, with 12 bases sitting between them. Germline CDR1 MNHEY, CDR2 SMNVEV (reference sequence). The CDR3 is made up of 14 amino acids.

The V and J genes are TRBV9 and TRBJ2-1; the D call may be TRBD1 or TRBD2 (5 bases each). The V and J ends lost 5 bases and 8 bases respectively, with 8 bases between them. The germline gives CDR1 SGDLS, CDR2 YYNGEE. This CDR3 is built from 11 residues. Written as DNA, the CDR3 is TGTGCCAGCAGTAGGGGAGATGAGCAGTTCTTC. Protein sequence: CASSRGDEQFF.

The chain has TRBV14 and TRBJ1-2, with D possibly matching TRBD1 (5 bases). V was clipped by 0 bases and J by 8 bases, with 19 bases between them. Germline V gives CDR1 SGHDN, CDR2 FVKESK. The CDR3 is made up of 16 amino acids. The CDR3 loop is CASSQDLHIGGEGYTF. The CDR3 DNA sequence: TGTGCCAGCAGCCAAGACTTACACATTGGGGGAGAAGGCTACACCTTC. Drawing the rest from reference TRBV14 and TRBJ1-2, the complete variable domain is EAGVTQFPSHSVIEKGQTVTLRCDPISGHDNLYWYRRVMGKEIKFLLHFVKESKQDESGMPNNRFLAERTGGTYSTLKVQPAELEDSGVYFCASSQDLHIGGEGYTFGSGTRLTVV.

The chain combines TRBV28 with TRBJ1-5; D gene unclear. The CDR3 spans 12 residues. V lost 7 bases and J lost 0, with 4 bases in between. The germline V gene encodes CDR1 MDHEN and CDR2 SYDVKM. CDR3 coding DNA: TGTGCCAGCATATCTAGCAATCAGCCCCAGCATTTT. It specifies CASISSNQPQHF.

This chain joins TRBV12-3 or TRBV12-4 and TRBJ2-1; no reliable D call. V was trimmed by 5 bases and J by 7 bases, leaving 6 bases between them. The CDR3 runs 11 residues. CDR3 region: CASSPENEQFF. In nucleotides, the CDR3 is TGTGCCAGCAGTCCCGAAAATGAGCAGTTCTTC.

The rearrangement joins TRBV6-1 to TRBJ1-5; 8 positions agree with TRBD1. V gave up 0 bases and J gave up 5 bases; unmatched junction bases: 9. Germline values: CDR1 MNHNS, CDR2 SASEGT. The CDR3 is 17 residues long. CDR3 sequence: CASSEALRAQGDQPQHF. In DNA form, the CDR3 reads TGTGCCAGCAGTGAAGCGCTTAGGGCACAGGGGGATCAGCCCCAGCATTTT.

This chain links TRBV5-1 with TRBJ2-1; D call uncertain. Germline assignment: CDR1 SGHRS and CDR2 YFSETQ. The CDR3 extends over 17 amino acids. V lost 4 bases and J 3 bases, leaving 20 bases between the germline ends. The CDR3 sequence: CASSPRFSFRNYNEQFF. The DNA of the CDR3 is TGCGCCAGCAGCCCCCGGTTTTCATTCCGGAACTACAATGAGCAGTTCTTC.

The chain combines TRBV6-1 with TRBJ1-1, with D tentatively TRBD1 (5 bases). V lost 2 bases to trimming and J lost 4 bases, with 11 bases between them. Germline V gives CDR1 MNHNS, CDR2 SASEGT. The CDR3 runs 14 residues. For the CDR3, the DNA is TGTGCCAGCAGTGAAATCGGGGGTGCCACTGAAGCTTTCTTT. Translated, it gives CASSEIGGATEAFF.

The chain is built from TRBV4-3 and TRBJ2-7; D could derive from TRBD1 or TRBD2 (5 bases each). This CDR3 is 14 amino acids long. V lost 1 base, J lost 4 bases, and 11 bases lay in between. Germline V gene sequence: CDR1 LGHNA, CDR2 YSLEER. This chain's CDR3 is CASSQGDASYEQYF. DNA for the CDR3: TGCGCCAGCAGCCAAGGGGACGCCTCATACGAGCAGTACTTC.

The genes are TRBV29-1 and TRBJ2-2, with 11 bases fitting TRBD1. This CDR3 spans 18 amino acids. V was pared by 8 bases and J by 4 bases, with 18 bases of the junction left unmatched. CDR1 and CDR2 (germline): SQVTM, ANQGSEA. The chain's CDR3 is CSPKNRPLGTGGTGELFF. CDR3 sequence (DNA): TGCAGCCCCAAAAATCGGCCGTTGGGGACAGGGGGCACCGGGGAGCTGTTTTTT.

The rearrangement joins TRBV18 to TRBJ2-7, with no clear D. Per germline, CDR1 KGHSH and CDR2 LQKENI. The CDR3 covers 14 residues. Trimming took off 2 bases at V and 2 bases at J, with 10 bases between the two ends. The CDR3 DNA reads as TGTGCCAGCTCACCAGGGCTGAACACCTACGAGCAGTACTTC. It specifies CASSPGLNTYEQYF.

The chain has TRBV6-2 or TRBV6-3 and TRBJ1-5; D unresolved. CDR3 size: 18 residues. V lost 4 bases to trimming and J lost 0 bases, with 19 bases between them. CDR1 is MNHEY, CDR2 SVGEGT, per germline. DNA for the CDR3: TGTGCCAGCAGTTCCGGCAGGTCGGGATTATTTAGCAATCAGCCCCAGCATTTT. It encodes CASSSGRSGLFSNQPQHF.